Below, 10 T cell receptor beta chains from the same sample are listed, as sequenced in a study of neurological immune-mediated disorders. TCRdb ran MiXCR on the 5' RACE reads and lists one entry per CDR3 protein. The sample holds tens of thousands of distinct CDR3 sequences, around 15% seen once. Sample: PBMCs. Source of these receptors: a female donor with HTLV-1-associated myelopathy (HAM/TSP).

This clonotype occurred many times. The gene calls are TRBV5-1 and TRBJ2-7, with D uncertain. Looked up from germline, CDR1 is SGHRS and CDR2 is YFSETQ. The CDR3 length is 13 residues. The V end was cut by 0 bases, the J end by 0 bases, with 4 bases between. The CDR3 protein is CASSLASSYEQYF. CDR3 in DNA: TGCGCCAGCAGCTTGGCAAGCTCCTACGAGCAGTACTTC. Based on the CDR3 plus reference TRBV5-1 and TRBJ2-7, the full variable domain is KAGVTQTPRYLIKTRGQQVTLSCSPISGHRSVSWYQQTPGQGLQFLFEYFSETQRNKGNFPGRFSGRQFSNSRSEMNVSTLELGDSALYLCASSLASSYEQYFGPGTRLTVT.

This clonotype was recorded many times. The genes are TRBV20-1 and TRBJ2-1, with 9 nucleotides matching TRBD1. Germline V CDR1 and CDR2: DFQATT, SNEGSKA (reference sequence). Trimming cost V 6 bases and J 3 bases; bases outside gene matches: 3. This CDR3 region has 13 residues. CDR3 amino acids: CSARTGVYNEQFF. CDR3 coding DNA: TGCAGTGCGCGGACAGGGGTCTACAATGAGCAGTTCTTC.

CDR3 nucleotide sequence: TGTGCCAGCAGCCGTTCCGGTGCGGGGGGCAAGAAGGATACGCAGTATTTT. This translates into CASSRSGAGGKKDTQYF. The chain has TRBV6-6 and TRBJ2-3; 8 bases match TRBD2. J lost 6 bases, V lost 6 bases, and 17 bases had no gene match. The CDR3 length is 17 residues. Germline lookup yields CDR1 MNHNY and CDR2 SVGAGI (reference sequence).

Many counts were recorded for this clonotype. V gene TRBV28 combines with J gene TRBJ2-1, with 12 bases that match TRBD2. The length of the CDR3 is 14 residues. The J segment lost 13 bases and the V segment lost 5 bases, leaving 9 bases of the junction unmatched. Germline CDR1 and CDR2: MDHEN and SYDVKM. CDR3 sequence reads: CASSPPPSGGAQFF. The CDR3 nucleotides are TGTGCCAGCAGTCCCCCCCCTAGCGGGGGGGCCCAGTTCTTC.

By sample fraction, this clonotype is medium-sized (0.01 to 0.1%). This rearrangement joins TRBV2 to TRBJ2-1, with D uncertain. This CDR3 has 15 amino acids. The V end was cut by 0 bases, the J end by 6 bases, with 12 bases between. In germline, CDR1 is SNHLY, CDR2 FYNNEI. The CDR3 nucleotides are TGTGCCAGCAGTGAAGCCCCGATTATGGCCAATGAGCAGTTCTTC. As protein: CASSEAPIMANEQFF.

This clonotype was recorded many times. The J gene is TRBJ1-6, the V gene TRBV9; D is perhaps TRBD1 (5 bases). Trimming removed 0 bases at V and 13 bases at J, with 20 bases between. The CDR3 covers 16 residues. Germline CDR1 reads SGDLS; CDR2 reads YYNGEE. The CDR3 DNA sequence: TGTGCCAGCAGCGTAGGTGGAGGGGAAGGGAGTACGCCCCTCCACTTT. Translating it yields CASSVGGGEGSTPLHF.

This clonotype was counted at least ten times. The V call is TRBV4-3, the J call TRBJ1-1; TRBD1 might be the D (5 bases). V lost 4 bases and J lost 5, with 14 bases in between. This CDR3 is 14 amino acids long. CDR1 is LGHNA and CDR2 is YSLEER in the germline V gene. The chain's CDR3 is CASSLGGLSTEAFF. In DNA, the CDR3 is TGCGCCAGCAGCCTGGGGGGGTTGAGTACTGAAGCTTTCTTT.

This clonotype was counted ten times or more. This chain connects TRBV6-6 to TRBJ2-7, with D perhaps TRBD2 (6 bases). The CDR3 has 13 amino acids. V dropped 5 bases and J dropped 3 bases, with 11 bases sitting between them. Germline CDR1 MNHNY, CDR2 SVGAGI (reference sequence). The CDR3 loop reads CASSRSGLYEQYF. The CDR3 DNA reads as TGTGCCAGCAGTCGCAGCGGGCTCTACGAGCAGTACTTC.

This clonotype is categorized as medium-sized. The chain joins TRBV4-1 to TRBJ1-2, with D unclear. Germline V lookup: CDR1 MGHRA, CDR2 YSYEKL. Trimming removed 1 base from V and 4 bases from J, with 7 bases in between. The CDR3 length is 13 residues. CDR3 residues: CASSQGSGYGYTF. The CDR3 DNA reads as TGCGCCAGCAGCCAAGGATCCGGCTATGGCTACACCTTC.

V usage is TRBV20-1 and J usage is TRBJ2-4; no firm D call. V shed 3 bases and J shed 3 bases, with 12 bases lying between them. This CDR3 spans 14 amino acids. The germline V gene encodes CDR1 DFQATT and CDR2 SNEGSKA (reference sequence). The CDR3 DNA reads TGCAGTGCTAGTGGCTGGTTGGGCAAAAACATTCAGTACTTC. This encodes CSASGWLGKNIQYF.